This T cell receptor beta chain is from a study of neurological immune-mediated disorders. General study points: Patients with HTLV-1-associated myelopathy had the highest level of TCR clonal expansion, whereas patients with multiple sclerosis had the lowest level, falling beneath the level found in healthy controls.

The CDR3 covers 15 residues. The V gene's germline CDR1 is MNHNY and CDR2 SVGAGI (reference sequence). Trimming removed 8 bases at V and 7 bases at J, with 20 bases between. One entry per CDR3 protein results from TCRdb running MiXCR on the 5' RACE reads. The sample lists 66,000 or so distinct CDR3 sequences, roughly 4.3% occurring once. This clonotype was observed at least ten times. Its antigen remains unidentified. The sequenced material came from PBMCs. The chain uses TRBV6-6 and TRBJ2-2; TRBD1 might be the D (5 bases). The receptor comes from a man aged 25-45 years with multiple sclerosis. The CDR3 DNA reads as TGTGCCAGCCTCTTAGGGGAACTCGAGGTCGGGGAGCTGTTTTTT. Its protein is CASLLGELEVGELFF.